Shown below are 14 T cell receptor beta chains from a single sample sequenced in a study of Graves' ophthalmopathy and Graves' hyperthyroidism. Amplifying from RNA transcripts, the study obtained TCR beta CDR3 regions. Scientists carried out first-round RT-PCR using HTBI primers and then a second-round multiplex PCR. TCRdb itself ran the multiplex PCR reads through MiXCR, one entry per CDR3 protein. The table records roughly 600,000 distinct CDR3 sequences, less than 40% of them present only once. Source material: peripheral blood or thyroid tissue (not recorded which). Receptors were obtained from an adult man with Graves' hyperthyroidism.

This chain joins TRBV2 and TRBJ2-5; tentatively, D is TRBD2 (5 bases). Germline V gene lookup returns CDR1 SNHLY and CDR2 FYNNEI. V gave up 3 bases and J gave up 5 bases, with 10 bases separating them. The CDR3 spans 13 residues. For the CDR3, the DNA is TGTGCCAGCAGTGATGAGGGAGCGGAGACCCAGTACTTC. This encodes CASSDEGAETQYF.

This chain uses TRBV27 with TRBJ2-5, with a tentative D call TRBD2 (6 bases). Trimming took off 5 bases at V and 2 bases at J, with 15 bases between the two ends. CDR3 length: 15 amino acids. Germline CDR1 MNHEY, CDR2 SMNVEV (reference sequence). CDR3 loop: CASSEGLARQETQYF. As DNA, the CDR3 is TGTGCCAGCAGTGAGGGACTGGCTAGACAAGAGACCCAGTACTTC.

This clonotype was seen at least ten times. V and J are TRBV12-3 or TRBV12-4 and TRBJ2-5; TRBD2 agrees at 11 bases. The CDR3 extends over 14 amino acids. J lost 4 bases, V lost 8 bases, and 6 bases had no gene match. The CDR3, as DNA: TGTGCCAGCTTAGCGGGAGGGAACGCAGAGACCCAGTACTTC. Its protein product is CASLAGGNAETQYF.

Many counts were recorded for this clonotype. The rearrangement uses TRBV29-1 and TRBJ2-2; D remains unclear. V gave up 6 bases and J gave up 0 bases, with 11 bases separating them. CDR1 and CDR2 (germline): SQVTM, ANQGSEA. This CDR3 spans 14 amino acids. The CDR3 DNA is TGCAGCGTGGTCCAGTACGCGAACACCGGGGAGCTGTTTTTT. Encoded protein: CSVVQYANTGELFF.

V is TRBV29-1 and J is TRBJ1-2; 11 positions match TRBD1. With 6 bases clipped from V and 3 bases from J, the junction kept 6 bases outside the gene matches. This CDR3 is 14 amino acids long. Germline assignment: CDR1 SQVTM and CDR2 ANQGSEA. The CDR3 DNA sequence: TGCAGCGTAGGGACAGGGGGGGACTACTATGGCTACACCTTC. Its protein product is CSVGTGGDYYGYTF.

This clonotype was observed many times. V is TRBV25-1 and J is TRBJ2-3; 8 bases match TRBD2. Per the germline V gene, CDR1 is MGHDK and CDR2 is SYGVNS. The CDR3 sequence is 14 residues long. Trimming removed 3 bases from V and 4 bases from J; junction bases left unmatched: 3. The CDR3 nucleotides read TGTGCCAGCAGTGAGGAACTAGCGGCAGATACGCAGTATTTT. This gives the protein CASSEELAADTQYF.

Comments on this clonotype: A much larger clonotype is one base distant, so this may be a read error. The chain employs TRBV7-9 and TRBJ2-7; TRBD1 might be the D (7 bases). Germline V gives CDR1 SEHNR, CDR2 FQNEAQ (reference sequence). This CDR3 comprises 17 residues. V lost 4 bases, J lost 3 bases, and 22 bases lay in between. CDR3 region: CASSSPKAGGTHYEQYF. The CDR3, as DNA: TGTGCCAGCAGCTCACCTAAGGCAGGGGGGACCCACTACGAGCAGTACTTC.

This clonotype was seen many times. This rearrangement joins TRBV7-9 to TRBJ1-2; tentative D call: TRBD1 (5 bases). This CDR3 comprises 13 residues. Looked up from germline, CDR1 is SEHNR and CDR2 is FQNEAQ (reference sequence). The germline V and J ends were trimmed by 4 bases and 4 bases, with 10 bases remaining between them. In DNA form, the CDR3 reads TGTGCCAGCAGCTCCCACGACAGCTATGGCTACACCTTC. Translation gives CASSSHDSYGYTF.

This clonotype was detected many times. The chain has TRBV7-9 and TRBJ1-2, with TRBD1 matching 9 bases. CDR1 is SEHNR, CDR2 FQNEAQ, per germline (reference sequence). The CDR3 is made up of 15 amino acids. Trimming took 1 base from V and 6 from J; bases not matched to a gene: 6. The CDR3 loop is CASSLDSGTGHGYTF. CDR3 DNA sequence: TGTGCCAGCAGCTTAGACTCCGGGACAGGGCATGGCTACACCTTC. Full variable domain (remainder filled in from reference TRBV7-9 and TRBJ1-2): DTGVSQNPRHKITKRGQNVTFRCDPISEHNRLYWYRQTLGQGPEFLTYFQNEAQLEKSRLLSDRFSAERPKGSFSTLEIQRTEQGDSAMYLCASSLDSGTGHGYTFGSGTRLTVV.

The CDR3 DNA reads as TGTGCCAGCAGCCAAAAATGGGTCCTGGGGTCACCCCTCCACTTT. As protein: CASSQKWVLGSPLHF. This chain uses TRBV3-1 with TRBJ1-6; unclear D gene. V lost 2 bases and J 10 bases, leaving 15 bases between the germline ends. Germline CDR1 reads LGHDT; CDR2 reads YNNKEL (reference sequence). The CDR3 runs to 15 residues.

In its sample, this clonotype was seen many times. This chain uses TRBV2 with TRBJ1-5; D remains ambiguous. CDR3 length: 13 residues. Looked up from germline, CDR1 is SNHLY and CDR2 is FYNNEI. V shed 8 bases and J shed 2 bases, with 10 bases lying between them. The CDR3 region has the DNA TGTGCCAGCGCCCCCGGGGGCAATCAGCCCCAGCATTTT. Protein: CASAPGGNQPQHF. The full variable domain, rest sourced from reference TRBV2 and TRBJ1-5, is EPEVTQTPSHQVTQMGQEVILRCVPISNHLYFYWYRQILGQKVEFLVSFYNNEISEKSEIFDDQFSVERPDGSNFTLKIRSTKLEDSAMYFCASAPGGNQPQHFGDGTRLSIL.

This clonotype has at least ten counts. The chain joins TRBV7-9 to TRBJ2-5, with D maybe TRBD1 (6 bases). CDR3 length equals 13 residues. Germline CDR1 is SEHNR and CDR2 is FQNEAQ (reference sequence). Trimming shortened V by 4 bases and J by 5 bases, and 11 bases separated the two germline ends. CDR3: CASSSGAGETQYF. In nucleotides, the CDR3 is TGTGCCAGCAGCTCAGGGGCCGGGGAGACCCAGTACTTC.

The chain is built from TRBV5-6 and TRBJ2-5, with 8 bases matching TRBD1. The J call may be faulty, since TRBJ2-1 better matches the DNA end. Germline CDR1 SGHDT, CDR2 YYEEEE. CDR3 size: 15 residues. CDR3 nucleotide sequence: TGTGCCAGCAGCTTCGGGACAGGCCCCTTGGATGAGCAGTTCTTC. Its protein product is CASSFGTGPLDEQFF.

V gene TRBV12-3 or TRBV12-4 combines with J gene TRBJ1-5; D not certain. Trimming removed 2 bases from V and 0 bases from J, with 5 bases in between. The CDR3 runs to 14 residues. The CDR3 sequence is CASSLLYSNQPQHF. The CDR3 DNA reads TGTGCCAGCAGTTTACTCTATAGCAATCAGCCCCAGCATTTT.